The T cell receptor beta chain described here comes from a study of cytomegalovirus exposure and HLA in healthy donors. Study-wide results and limits: Diagnosis of cytomegalovirus status made by the classifier reportedly showed high specificity and sensitivity. The authors listed around 150 TCR beta chains as cytomegalovirus-associated. Despite most TCR sequences being rare, some public TCRs occurred in many donors.

About this clone itself: Its antigen is unknown.

The assay was immunoSEQ multiplex PCR, and TCRdb's table has in-frame clones only and misses some. The sample has roughly 280,000 clones; approximately 86% are singletons. The germline V gene encodes CDR1 SGHRS and CDR2 YFSETQ. The V and J ends lost 4 bases and 3 bases, in that order; junction bases with no gene match: 8. The CDR3 is made up of 15 amino acids. The genes are TRBV5-1 and TRBJ2-3; 7 bases map to TRBD1. The source of this sequence is a woman in her late teens or twenties in good health and CMV-seronegative. Sequencing used PBMCs. The CDR3 loop reads CASSGTTGTTDTQYF. The DNA for the CDR3 is TGCGCCAGCAGCGGTACGACAGGGACGACAGATACGCAGTATTTT.